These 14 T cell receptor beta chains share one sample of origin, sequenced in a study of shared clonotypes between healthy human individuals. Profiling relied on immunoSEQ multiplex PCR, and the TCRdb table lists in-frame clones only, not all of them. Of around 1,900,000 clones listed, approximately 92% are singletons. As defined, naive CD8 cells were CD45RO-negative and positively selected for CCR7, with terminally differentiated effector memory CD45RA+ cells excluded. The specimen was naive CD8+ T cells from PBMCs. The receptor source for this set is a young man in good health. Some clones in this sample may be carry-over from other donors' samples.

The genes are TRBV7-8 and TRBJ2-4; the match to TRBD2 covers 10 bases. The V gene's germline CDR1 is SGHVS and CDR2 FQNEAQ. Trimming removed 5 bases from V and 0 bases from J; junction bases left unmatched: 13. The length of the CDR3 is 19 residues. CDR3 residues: CASSTQTTSGHLAKNIQYF. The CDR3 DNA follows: TGTGCCAGCAGCACCCAAACGACTAGCGGGCACCTAGCCAAAAACATTCAGTACTTC.

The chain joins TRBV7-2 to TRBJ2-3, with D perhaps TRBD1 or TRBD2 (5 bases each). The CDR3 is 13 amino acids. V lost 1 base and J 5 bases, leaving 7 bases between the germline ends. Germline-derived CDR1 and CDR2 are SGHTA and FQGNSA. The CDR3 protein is CASSLVGEDTQYF. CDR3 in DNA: TGTGCCAGCAGCTTAGTGGGGGAAGATACGCAGTATTTT.

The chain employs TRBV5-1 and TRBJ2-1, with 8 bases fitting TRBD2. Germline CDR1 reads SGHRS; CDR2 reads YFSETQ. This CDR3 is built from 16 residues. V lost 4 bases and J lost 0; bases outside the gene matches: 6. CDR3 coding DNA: TGCGCCAGCAGCGACACTAGCGGCAGCTCCTACAATGAGCAGTTCTTC. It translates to CASSDTSGSSYNEQFF.

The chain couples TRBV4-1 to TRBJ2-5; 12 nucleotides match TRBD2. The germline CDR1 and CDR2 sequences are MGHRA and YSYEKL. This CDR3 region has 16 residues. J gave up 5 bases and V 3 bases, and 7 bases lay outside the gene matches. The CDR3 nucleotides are TGCGCCAGCAGCCACCGGACTAGCGGGACATGGGAGACCCAGTACTTC. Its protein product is CASSHRTSGTWETQYF.

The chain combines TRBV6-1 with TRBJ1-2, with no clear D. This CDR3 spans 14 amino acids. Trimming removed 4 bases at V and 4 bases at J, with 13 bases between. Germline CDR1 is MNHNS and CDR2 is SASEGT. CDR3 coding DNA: TGTGCCAGCAGTGGAAGGGAGCGCCGCTATGGCTACACCTTC. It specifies CASSGRERRYGYTF.

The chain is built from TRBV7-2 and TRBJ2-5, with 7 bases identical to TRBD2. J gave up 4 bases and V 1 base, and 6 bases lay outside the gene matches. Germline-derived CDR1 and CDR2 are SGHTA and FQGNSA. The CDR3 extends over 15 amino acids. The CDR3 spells CASSLGTSIRETQYF. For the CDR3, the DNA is TGTGCCAGCAGCTTAGGGACTAGTATCCGAGAGACCCAGTACTTC.

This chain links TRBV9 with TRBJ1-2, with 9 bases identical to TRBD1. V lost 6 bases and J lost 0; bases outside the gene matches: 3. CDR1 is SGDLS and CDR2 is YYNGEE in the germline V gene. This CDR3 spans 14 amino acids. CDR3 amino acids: CASTRTGANYGYTF. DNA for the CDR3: TGTGCCAGCACCCGGACAGGGGCTAACTATGGCTACACCTTC.

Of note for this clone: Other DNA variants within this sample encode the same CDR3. Here the CDR3 reads CAWSVGSYEQYF. In DNA, the CDR3 is TGTGCCTGGAGTGTTGGCTCCTACGAGCAGTACTTC. The chain couples TRBV30 to TRBJ2-7, with D unresolved. Trimming shortened V by 0 bases and J by 0 bases, and 3 bases separated the two germline ends. Germline V gene sequence: CDR1 GTSNPN, CDR2 SVGIG (reference sequence). There are 12 residues in the CDR3. The variable domain in full, completed from reference TRBV30 and TRBJ2-7, reads SQTIHQWPATLVQPVGSPLSLECTVEGTSNPNLYWYRQAAGRGLQLLFYSVGIGQISSEVPQNLSASRPQDRQFILSSKKLLLSDSGFYLCAWSVGSYEQYFGPGTRLTVT.

CDR3 in DNA: TGTGCCATCAGTGCAGTTACGACCGGGACTAGCGGGGTTTACAATGAGCAGTTCTTC. As protein: CAISAVTTGTSGVYNEQFF. The chain has TRBV10-3 and TRBJ2-1; TRBD2 matches at 13 bases. CDR1 is ENHRY, CDR2 SYGVKD, per germline. V shed 4 bases and J 4 bases; nucleotides not matched to a gene: 13. This CDR3 region has 19 residues.

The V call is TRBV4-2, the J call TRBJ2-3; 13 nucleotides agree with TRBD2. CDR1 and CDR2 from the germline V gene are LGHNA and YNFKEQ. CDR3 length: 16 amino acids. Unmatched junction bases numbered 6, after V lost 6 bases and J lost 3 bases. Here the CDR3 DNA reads TGTGCCAGCAGACTAGCGGGAGGGCCTTTGACAGATACGCAGTATTTT. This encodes CASRLAGGPLTDTQYF.

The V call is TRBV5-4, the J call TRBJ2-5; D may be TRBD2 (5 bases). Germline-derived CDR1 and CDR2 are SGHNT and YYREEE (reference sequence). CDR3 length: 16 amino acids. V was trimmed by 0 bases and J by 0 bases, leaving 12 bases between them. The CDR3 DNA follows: TGTGCCAGCAGCTTGGTAGTTTCGGGGAACCAAGAGACCCAGTACTTC. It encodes CASSLVVSGNQETQYF.

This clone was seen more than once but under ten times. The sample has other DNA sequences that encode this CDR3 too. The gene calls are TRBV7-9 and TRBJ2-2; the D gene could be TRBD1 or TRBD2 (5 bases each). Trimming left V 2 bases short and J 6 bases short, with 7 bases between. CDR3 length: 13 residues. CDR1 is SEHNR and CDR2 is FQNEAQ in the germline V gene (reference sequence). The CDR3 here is CASSLSGPGELFF. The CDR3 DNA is TGTGCCAGCAGCTTATCGGGGCCCGGGGAGCTGTTTTTT. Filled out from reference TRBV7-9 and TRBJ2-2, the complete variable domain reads DTGVSQNPRHKITKRGQNVTFRCDPISEHNRLYWYRQTLGQGPEFLTYFQNEAQLEKSRLLSDRFSAERPKGSFSTLEIQRTEQGDSAMYLCASSLSGPGELFFGEGSRLTVL.

This chain's CDR3 is CASRPALSSNTEAFF. CDR3 nucleotides: TGTGCCAGCAGGCCGGCACTCTCCTCAAACACTGAAGCTTTCTTT. V gene TRBV9 combines with J gene TRBJ1-1; D remains ambiguous. V was cut by 5 bases and J by 2 bases, with 16 bases left in between. Germline lookup yields CDR1 SGDLS and CDR2 YYNGEE. The CDR3 runs to 15 residues.

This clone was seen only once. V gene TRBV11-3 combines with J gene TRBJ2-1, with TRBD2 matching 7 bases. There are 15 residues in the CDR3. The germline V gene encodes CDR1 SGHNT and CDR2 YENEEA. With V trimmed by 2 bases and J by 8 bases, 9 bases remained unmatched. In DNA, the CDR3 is TGTGCCAGCAGCTTAATCGGCGGGAGAATGCATGAGCAGTTCTTC. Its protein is CASSLIGGRMHEQFF.